This T cell receptor (beta chain) was recovered during a study of human CD8 memory T cell subsets. The authors made TCR beta libraries using UMI-labeled 5' RACE. TCRdb reworked the 5' RACE reads into one entry per CDR3 protein, no DNA. This sample lists roughly 3,700 distinct CDR3 sequences; its ten largest clones have around 33%. Concerning this clonotype: As yet, its antigen is unknown.

Buffy coats that had been collected from healthy donors served as the PBMC source. Study-wide results and limits: Stem-like memory T cell repertoires overlapped minimally with precursor exhausted T cell repertoires.

The V gene's germline CDR1 is SQVTM and CDR2 ANQGSEA. The CDR3 sequence is 12 residues long. The sequenced sample was CD8+ effector memory T cells (TEM) sorted from PBMCs. Subset meaning: effector memory CD8 T cells, CCR7- CD45RO+ CD95+. V usage is TRBV29-1 and J usage is TRBJ2-2; TCRdb designates TRBD1, a call that cannot be tested without DNA. This TCR came from a human donor in good health. CDR3 amino acids: CSVLGGTGELFF.